One T cell receptor beta chain is described in this entry. Here immunoSEQ multiplex PCR was the method, and the copy in TCRdb shows in-frame clones only, minus some. The data contain about 120,000 clones, around 75% of them singletons. This entry belongs to a study of radiotherapy plus CTLA-4 blockade in lung cancer. Germline V gene data show CDR1 as SEHNR and CDR2 as FQNEAQ (reference sequence). Deletions cut 5 bases from V and 0 bases from J, with 11 bases between. The CDR3 is 15 residues long. This sequence originates from a human donor with non-small cell lung cancer who had a partial response to radiotherapy plus ipilimumab. The source was peripheral blood, collected from a patient treated with radiotherapy plus ipilimumab. V and J are TRBV7-9 and TRBJ1-5; the D gene is possibly TRBD1 (6 bases). The DNA of the CDR3 is TGTGCCAGCAGCGGTACAGGGTATAGCAATCAGCCCCAGCATTTT. This codes for CASSGTGYSNQPQHF.